These 29 T cell receptor beta chains originate from one sample sequenced in a study of cytomegalovirus exposure and HLA in healthy donors. PCR involved 60 Vbeta and 13 Jbeta primers. Generated by immunoSEQ multiplex PCR, the TCRdb table keeps only in-frame clones and is missing some. The sample consists of about 120,000 clones, roughly 79% of them appearing once. The sample taken for sequencing was PBMCs. The receptors derive from a woman aged 35 to 49 in good health and CMV-seronegative.

This chain joins TRBV5-1 and TRBJ2-5, with D possibly being TRBD1 (7 bases). The germline V and J ends were trimmed by 3 bases and 3 bases, with 15 bases remaining between them. In germline, CDR1 is SGHRS, CDR2 YFSETQ. The CDR3 totals 15 residues. The DNA for the CDR3 is TGCGCCAGCAGCTCCGCGGGACAGAAAGAAGAGACCCAGTACTTC. This encodes CASSSAGQKEETQYF.

The chain has TRBV29-1 and TRBJ2-2, with D possibly being TRBD1 (6 bases). Trimming cost V 6 bases and J 0 bases, with 11 bases left between them. Germline V gene lookup returns CDR1 SQVTM and CDR2 ANQGSEA. The CDR3 runs 14 residues. DNA of the CDR3: TGCAGCGTGCCGGGACATCCGAACACCGGGGAGCTGTTTTTT. This gives the protein CSVPGHPNTGELFF.

The V and J genes are TRBV7-9 and TRBJ2-5; 9 positions agree with TRBD1. The CDR3 is made up of 14 amino acids. The V gene's germline CDR1 is SEHNR and CDR2 FQNEAQ (reference sequence). With V trimmed by 4 bases and J by 4 bases, 4 bases remained unmatched. This CDR3 is CASSYEQGAETQYF. CDR3 sequence (DNA): TGTGCCAGCAGCTACGAACAGGGGGCAGAGACCCAGTACTTC.

CDR3 sequence (DNA): TGTGCCAGCAGTTTAAGGGGGAGCAATCAGCCCCAGCATTTT. This gives the protein CASSLRGSNQPQHF. The genes are TRBV27 and TRBJ1-5, with TRBD1 as a possible D gene (6 bases). The CDR3 sequence is 14 residues long. V shed 2 bases and J shed 1 base, with 6 bases lying between them. From germline, CDR1 is MNHEY and CDR2 SMNVEV (reference sequence).

About this clone: The sample contains more than one DNA sequence encoding this CDR3. V usage is TRBV28 and J usage is TRBJ2-5, with 8 bases fitting TRBD2. Germline V gives CDR1 MDHEN, CDR2 SYDVKM. The trim removed 5 bases at V and 5 bases at J, leaving 10 bases unmatched. This CDR3 has 15 amino acids. The CDR3 DNA reads as TGTGCCAGCAGTCCGCGGGGGGACGGTTTTGAGACCCAGTACTTC. Translated, it gives CASSPRGDGFETQYF.

This chain links TRBV4-1 with TRBJ2-7; 10 nucleotides line up with TRBD2. CDR3 length: 15 residues. Germline-derived CDR1 and CDR2 are MGHRA and YSYEKL. V lost 3 bases to trimming and J lost 2 bases; unmatched junction nucleotides: 4. The CDR3 bases are TGCGCCAGCAGCCAGATAGCGGGAGGTCCCTACGAGCAGTACTTC. This codes for CASSQIAGGPYEQYF.

J is TRBJ1-2 and V is TRBV14; 8 nucleotides line up with TRBD1. After removal of 4 bases from V and 4 bases from J, the junction contained 8 bases not matched to a gene. The CDR3 sequence is 15 residues long. Germline lookup yields CDR1 SGHDN and CDR2 FVKESK. DNA for the CDR3: TGTGCCAGCAGCCCCGGGACAGGAAATCGCTATGGCTACACCTTC. Protein: CASSPGTGNRYGYTF.

This CDR3 is CASSESPDSTGRGDQPQHF. The CDR3, as DNA: TGTGCCAGCAGTGAATCCCCTGACTCGACAGGTCGAGGGGATCAGCCCCAGCATTTT. This chain links TRBV2 with TRBJ1-5; maybe TRBD1 (6 bases). Germline CDR1 and CDR2: SNHLY and FYNNEI. The CDR3 length is 19 residues. Trimming pared 2 bases from V and 5 bases from J, leaving 25 bases between.

This sequence joins TRBV6-5 and TRBJ2-5; weak D call: TRBD2 (6 bases). The CDR3 runs to 15 residues. Germline V gene lookup returns CDR1 MNHEY and CDR2 SVGAGI. Trimming stripped 2 bases from V and 3 bases from J, with 13 bases between. The CDR3 DNA reads TGTGCCAGCAGTTACCAGGGACTGCACGAAGAGACCCAGTACTTC. Its translation is CASSYQGLHEETQYF.

This rearrangement joins TRBV6-1 to TRBJ2-7, with 7 bases aligning to TRBD1. This CDR3 is 14 amino acids long. J lost 3 bases, V lost 3 bases, and 5 bases had no gene match. In germline, CDR1 is MNHNS, CDR2 SASEGT. CDR3 in amino acids: CASSEGTAVYEQYF. In DNA, the CDR3 is TGTGCCAGCAGTGAGGGGACAGCGGTCTACGAGCAGTACTTC.

The gene calls are TRBV27 and TRBJ1-6; D is unresolved. Germline V gene lookup returns CDR1 MNHEY and CDR2 SMNVEV (reference sequence). Trimming removed 2 bases from V and 7 bases from J, with 6 bases in between. This CDR3 is 13 amino acids long. The CDR3 coding sequence is TGTGCCAGCAGTTTAAGAGGGAATTCACCCCTCCACTTT. Its protein is CASSLRGNSPLHF.

This chain joins TRBV18 and TRBJ1-2; D call uncertain. The CDR3 contains 14 residues. The V gene lost 2 bases and the J gene lost 5 bases, with 12 bases spanning the gap. Germline V gives CDR1 KGHSH, CDR2 LQKENI. CDR3 coding DNA: TGTGCCAGCTCACCAACGGAACAGATTTATGGCTACACCTTC. This encodes CASSPTEQIYGYTF. Complete variable domain (other parts from reference TRBV18 and TRBJ1-2): NAGVMQNPRHLVRRRGQEARLRCSPMKGHSHVYWYRQLPEEGLKFMVYLQKENIIDESGMPKERFSAEFPKEGPSILRIQQVVRGDSAAYFCASSPTEQIYGYTFGSGTRLTVV.

The V call is TRBV27, the J call TRBJ1-1, with 9 bases matching TRBD1. V lost 6 bases and J lost 11; bases outside the gene matches: 10. The CDR3 consists of 13 residues. Germline CDR1 reads MNHEY; CDR2 reads SMNVEV (reference sequence). CDR3 sequence: CASSVTGGLGAFF. DNA of the CDR3: TGTGCCAGCAGCGTAACAGGGGGCTTAGGTGCTTTCTTT.

The V gene is TRBV15, the J gene TRBJ1-4; no clear D. V was trimmed by 8 bases and J by 0 bases, leaving 7 bases between them. The CDR3 consists of 13 residues. Germline V CDR1 and CDR2: LNHNV, YYDKDF (reference sequence). CDR3 DNA sequence: TGTGCCACCGCAGTTTCAACTAATGAAAAACTGTTTTTT. It is translated as CATAVSTNEKLFF.

V and J are TRBV7-6 and TRBJ2-7; weak D call: TRBD2 (5 bases). Germline V gene data show CDR1 as SGHVS and CDR2 as FNYEAQ. The length of the CDR3 is 13 residues. V shed 8 bases and J shed 5 bases, with 16 bases lying between them. The CDR3 region is CASGTNSVHEQYF. Written as DNA, the CDR3 is TGTGCCAGCGGAACTAATAGCGTACACGAGCAGTACTTC.

The gene calls are TRBV9 and TRBJ2-4; 10 nucleotides agree with TRBD2. The CDR3 is 15 amino acids. Per the germline V gene, CDR1 is SGDLS and CDR2 is YYNGEE. The J segment lost 8 bases and the V segment lost 0 bases, leaving 5 bases of the junction unmatched. DNA of the CDR3: TGTGCCAGCAGCGTAGGGGGGACTAGCGCGCACATTCAGTACTTC. It translates to CASSVGGTSAHIQYF.

CDR3 coding DNA: TGTGCCAGCAGTTTACTGGCGGGAGGTACCTACAATGAGCAGTTCTTC. Residues: CASSLLAGGTYNEQFF. The chain has TRBV28 and TRBJ2-1; 8 bases fit TRBD2. V was clipped by 2 bases and J by 2 bases; unmatched bases: 5. The CDR3 loop spans 16 amino acids. Germline CDR1 MDHEN, CDR2 SYDVKM.

This CDR3 is CASLETGTVAGELFF. CDR3 nucleotides: TGTGCCAGCCTGGAGACAGGGACGGTCGCCGGGGAGCTGTTTTTT. This sequence joins TRBV19 and TRBJ2-2, with 7 bases aligning to TRBD1. The J segment lost 6 bases and the V segment lost 9 bases, leaving 13 bases of the junction unmatched. The CDR3 spans 15 residues. Germline values: CDR1 LNHDA, CDR2 SQIVND (reference sequence). Full variable domain (missing parts from reference TRBV19 and TRBJ2-2): DGGITQSPKYLFRKEGQNVTLSCEQNLNHDAMYWYRQDPGQGLRLIYYSQIVNDFQKGDIAEGYSVSREKKESFPLTVTSAQKNPTAFYLCASLETGTVAGELFFGEGSRLTVL.

Only one count was recorded for this clone. The rearrangement uses TRBV28 and TRBJ1-4; 8 bases align to TRBD1. Germline V gene lookup returns CDR1 MDHEN and CDR2 SYDVKM. This CDR3 spans 14 amino acids. V was pared by 6 bases and J by 6 bases, with 6 bases of the junction left unmatched. In DNA, the CDR3 is TGTGCCAGCAGCCAGACAGGGGTGGATGAAAAACTGTTTTTT. Translation gives CASSQTGVDEKLFF. Together with reference TRBV28 and TRBJ1-4, the CDR3 gives the full variable domain: DVKVTQSSRYLVKRTGEKVFLECVQDMDHENMFWYRQDPGLGLRLIYFSYDVKMKEKGDIPEGYSVSREKKERFSLILESASTNQTSMYLCASSQTGVDEKLFFGSGTQLSVL.

This chain uses TRBV5-3 with TRBJ2-4, with 12 bases matching TRBD1. TRBV5-3 is an open reading frame, and its role is uncertain. With 1 base clipped from V and 8 bases from J, the junction kept 10 bases outside the gene matches. The CDR3 is made up of 17 amino acids. CDR3 in DNA: TGTGCCAGAAGCTTGCCCCGGGACAGGGGGCCGGAGGACATTCAGTACTTC. Amino acid sequence: CARSLPRDRGPEDIQYF.

In DNA form, the CDR3 reads TGCGCCAGCAGCCCCGGACTCGGGGGGGGCCCCCAAGAGACCCAGTACTTC. It encodes CASSPGLGGGPQETQYF. The chain couples TRBV5-1 to TRBJ2-5; 8 nucleotides align to TRBD2. Germline assignment: CDR1 SGHRS and CDR2 YFSETQ. Trimming took 4 bases from V and 1 from J; bases not matched to a gene: 12. This CDR3 has 17 amino acids.

The rearrangement links TRBV5-6 to TRBJ2-3; D unclear. The CDR3 runs to 17 residues. Germline-derived CDR1 and CDR2 are SGHDT and YYEEEE. Trimming took 2 bases from V and 0 from J, leaving 16 bases between them. The CDR3 bases are TGTGCCAGCAGCTTTTATTTTTACAGAAATAGCACAGATACGCAGTATTTT. Encoded protein: CASSFYFYRNSTDTQYF.

The chain joins TRBV13 to TRBJ2-7, with D perhaps matching TRBD2 (5 bases). This CDR3 region has 16 residues. Germline V gene data show CDR1 as PRHDT and CDR2 as FYEKMQ (reference sequence). With 0 bases removed from V and 2 bases from J, the gap between germline ends came to 14 bases. CDR3 residues: CASSLGLTSPTYEQYF. CDR3 bases: TGTGCCAGCAGCTTAGGGCTCACTAGTCCCACCTACGAGCAGTACTTC.

The chain joins TRBV15 to TRBJ2-3; weak D call: TRBD2 (5 bases). The CDR3 extends over 17 amino acids. Between the trimmed V and J ends, which lost 0 bases and 0 bases, there was a span of 13 bases. The V gene's germline CDR1 is LNHNV and CDR2 YYDKDF (reference sequence). The CDR3 loop is CATSRDGRRASTDTQYF. The CDR3 coding sequence is TGTGCCACCAGCAGAGATGGTAGGCGGGCTAGCACAGATACGCAGTATTTT.

The chain uses TRBV2 and TRBJ2-6, with D tentatively TRBD2 (5 bases). Germline CDR1 and CDR2: SNHLY and FYNNEI. Deletions cut 11 bases from V and 0 bases from J, with 17 bases between. The CDR3 extends over 16 amino acids. This CDR3 is CAGSPSGISGANVLTF. CDR3 nucleotide sequence: TGTGCCGGATCTCCCAGCGGCATCTCTGGGGCCAACGTCCTGACTTTC.

The chain uses TRBV7-9 and TRBJ2-1; D call uncertain. Per the germline V gene, CDR1 is SEHNR and CDR2 is FQNEAQ (reference sequence). The CDR3 is made up of 16 amino acids. V was shortened by 5 bases and J by 2 bases, with 16 bases between the two germline ends. The CDR3 sequence is CASSPPLAAAYNEQFF. The CDR3 region has the DNA TGTGCCAGCAGCCCCCCTCTGGCCGCGGCCTACAATGAGCAGTTCTTC.

The rearrangement joins TRBV5-1 to TRBJ1-1; D ambiguous. With 1 base removed from V and 0 bases from J, the gap between germline ends came to 4 bases. The CDR3 loop spans 13 amino acids. Per the germline V gene, CDR1 is SGHRS and CDR2 is YFSETQ. The DNA of the CDR3 is TGCGCCAGCAGCTTGTATATGAACACTGAAGCTTTCTTT. It codes for CASSLYMNTEAFF. The complete variable domain, with remaining parts taken from reference TRBV5-1 and TRBJ1-1, reads KAGVTQTPRYLIKTRGQQVTLSCSPISGHRSVSWYQQTPGQGLQFLFEYFSETQRNKGNFPGRFSGRQFSNSRSEMNVSTLELGDSALYLCASSLYMNTEAFFGQGTRLTVV.

This clone has just one count. The chain employs TRBV7-8 and TRBJ2-3, with D unresolved. This CDR3 contains 14 residues. Germline values: CDR1 SGHVS, CDR2 FQNEAQ. V lost 1 base, J lost 2 bases, and 7 bases lay in between. The CDR3 spells CASSLVALTDTQYF. The CDR3 coding sequence is TGTGCCAGCAGCTTAGTGGCCCTCACAGATACGCAGTATTTT.

The CDR3 nucleotides are TGTGCCACCAGCCCCACGCAGGGCCGTGAAGCTTTCTTT. It is translated as CATSPTQGREAFF. The chain combines TRBV19 with TRBJ1-1, with D perhaps TRBD1 (5 bases). Trimming left V 10 bases short and J 7 bases short, with 19 bases between. Germline loops: CDR1 LNHDA, CDR2 SQIVND (reference sequence). The CDR3 covers 13 residues.